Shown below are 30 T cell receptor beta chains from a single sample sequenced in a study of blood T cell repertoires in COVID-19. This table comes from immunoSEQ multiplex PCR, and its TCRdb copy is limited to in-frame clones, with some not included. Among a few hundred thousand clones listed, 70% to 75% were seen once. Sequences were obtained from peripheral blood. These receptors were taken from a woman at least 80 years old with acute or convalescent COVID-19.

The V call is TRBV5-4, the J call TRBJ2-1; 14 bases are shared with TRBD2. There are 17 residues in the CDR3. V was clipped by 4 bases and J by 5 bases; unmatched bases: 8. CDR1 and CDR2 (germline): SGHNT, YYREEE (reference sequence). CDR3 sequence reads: CASSRGTSGSIHNEQFF. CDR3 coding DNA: TGTGCCAGCAGCCGTGGGACTAGCGGGAGCATCCACAATGAGCAGTTCTTC. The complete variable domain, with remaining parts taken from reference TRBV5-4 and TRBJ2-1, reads ETGVTQSPTHLIKTRGQQVTLRCSSQSGHNTVSWYQQALGQGPQFIFQYYREEENGRGNFPPRFSGLQFPNYSSELNVNALELDDSALYLCASSRGTSGSIHNEQFFGPGTRLTVL.

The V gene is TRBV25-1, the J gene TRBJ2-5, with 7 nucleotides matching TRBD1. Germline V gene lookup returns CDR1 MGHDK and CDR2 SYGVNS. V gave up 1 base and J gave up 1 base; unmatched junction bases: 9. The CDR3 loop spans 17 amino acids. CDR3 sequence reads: CASSESGRGRFQETQYF. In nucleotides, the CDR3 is TGTGCCAGCAGTGAATCGGGTAGGGGGCGTTTCCAAGAGACCCAGTACTTC.

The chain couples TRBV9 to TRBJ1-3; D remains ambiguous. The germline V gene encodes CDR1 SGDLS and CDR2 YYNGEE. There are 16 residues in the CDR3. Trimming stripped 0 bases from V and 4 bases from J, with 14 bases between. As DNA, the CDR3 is TGTGCCAGCAGCGTAGGGCAGGCCCAGACCGGAAACACCATATATTTT. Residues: CASSVGQAQTGNTIYF.

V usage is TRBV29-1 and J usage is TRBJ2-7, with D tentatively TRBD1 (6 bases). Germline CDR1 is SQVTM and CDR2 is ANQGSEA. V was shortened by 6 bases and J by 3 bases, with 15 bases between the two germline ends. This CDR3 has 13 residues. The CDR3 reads CSVARGTYYEQYF. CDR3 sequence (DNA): TGCAGCGTGGCCAGGGGAACCTACTACGAGCAGTACTTC.

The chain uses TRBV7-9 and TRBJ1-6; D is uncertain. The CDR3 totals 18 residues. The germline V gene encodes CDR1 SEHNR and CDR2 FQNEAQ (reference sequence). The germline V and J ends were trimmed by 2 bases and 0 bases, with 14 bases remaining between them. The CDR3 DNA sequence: TGTGCCAGCAGCTTACGAGGAGGGTCTTTCTCCTATAATTCACCCCTCCACTTT. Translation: CASSLRGGSFSYNSPLHF.

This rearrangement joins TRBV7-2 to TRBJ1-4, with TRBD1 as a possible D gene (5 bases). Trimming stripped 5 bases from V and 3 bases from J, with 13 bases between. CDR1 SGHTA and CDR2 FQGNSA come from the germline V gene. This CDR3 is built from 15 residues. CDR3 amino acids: CASSKLTAANEKLFF. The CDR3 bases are TGTGCCAGCAGCAAGCTGACAGCAGCTAATGAAAAACTGTTTTTT.

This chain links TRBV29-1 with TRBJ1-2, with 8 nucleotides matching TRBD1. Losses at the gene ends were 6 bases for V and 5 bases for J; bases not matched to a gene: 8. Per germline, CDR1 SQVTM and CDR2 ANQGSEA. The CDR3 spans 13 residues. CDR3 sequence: CSVYTGTGYGYTF. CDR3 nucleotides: TGCAGCGTCTACACCGGGACAGGTTATGGCTACACCTTC. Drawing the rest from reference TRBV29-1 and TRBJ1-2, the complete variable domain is SAVISQKPSRDICQRGTSLTIQCQVDSQVTMMFWYRQQPGQSLTLIATANQGSEATYESGFVIDKFPISRPNLTFSTLTVSNMSPEDSSIYLCSVYTGTGYGYTFGSGTRLTVV.

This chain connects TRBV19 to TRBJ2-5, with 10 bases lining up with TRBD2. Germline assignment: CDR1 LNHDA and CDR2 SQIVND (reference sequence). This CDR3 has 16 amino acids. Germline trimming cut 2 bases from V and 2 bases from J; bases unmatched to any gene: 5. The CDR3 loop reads CASSITASGGQETQYF. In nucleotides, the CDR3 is TGTGCCAGTAGTATAACGGCTAGCGGGGGACAAGAGACCCAGTACTTC.

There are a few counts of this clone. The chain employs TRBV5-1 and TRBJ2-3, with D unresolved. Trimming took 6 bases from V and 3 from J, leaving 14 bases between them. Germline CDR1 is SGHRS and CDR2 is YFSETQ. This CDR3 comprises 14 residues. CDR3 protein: CASTPLPRTDTQYF. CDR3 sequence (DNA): TGCGCCAGCACCCCGCTACCCCGAACAGATACGCAGTATTTT.

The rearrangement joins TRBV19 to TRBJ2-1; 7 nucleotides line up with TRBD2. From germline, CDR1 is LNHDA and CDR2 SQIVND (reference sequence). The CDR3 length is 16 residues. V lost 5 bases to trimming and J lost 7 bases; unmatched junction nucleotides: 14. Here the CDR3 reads CASSGSPGLHRNEQFF. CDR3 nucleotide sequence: TGTGCCAGTAGTGGATCTCCGGGACTACACCGAAATGAGCAGTTCTTC. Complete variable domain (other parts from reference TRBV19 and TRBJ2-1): DGGITQSPKYLFRKEGQNVTLSCEQNLNHDAMYWYRQDPGQGLRLIYYSQIVNDFQKGDIAEGYSVSREKKESFPLTVTSAQKNPTAFYLCASSGSPGLHRNEQFFGPGTRLTVL.

CDR3 protein: CASSLEPGVRTGELFF. The CDR3 bases are TGCGCCAGCAGCTTGGAGCCGGGAGTACGAACCGGGGAGCTGTTTTTT. The V gene is TRBV5-1, the J gene TRBJ2-2; D is perhaps TRBD2 (6 bases). The CDR3 has 16 amino acids. Between the trimmed V and J ends, which lost 0 bases and 5 bases, there was a span of 14 bases. In germline, CDR1 is SGHRS, CDR2 YFSETQ.

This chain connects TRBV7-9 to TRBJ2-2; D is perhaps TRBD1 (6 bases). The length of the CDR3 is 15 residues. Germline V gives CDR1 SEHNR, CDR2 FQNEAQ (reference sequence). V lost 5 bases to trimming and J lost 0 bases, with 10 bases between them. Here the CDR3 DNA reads TGTGCCAGCAGCCAGGGACAACCGAACACCGGGGAGCTGTTTTTT. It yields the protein CASSQGQPNTGELFF.

CDR3 loop: CSVVWAGGPANEQFF. In DNA form, the CDR3 reads TGCAGCGTTGTTTGGGCGGGAGGGCCGGCCAATGAGCAGTTCTTC. The chain links TRBV29-1 to TRBJ2-1; TRBD2 matches 9 bases. The V and J ends lost 4 bases and 6 bases, in that order; junction bases with no gene match: 10. Germline-derived CDR1 and CDR2 are SQVTM and ANQGSEA. CDR3 length equals 15 residues.

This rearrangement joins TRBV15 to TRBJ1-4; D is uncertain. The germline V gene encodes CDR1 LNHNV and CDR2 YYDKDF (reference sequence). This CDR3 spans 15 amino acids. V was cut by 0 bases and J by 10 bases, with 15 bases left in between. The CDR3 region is CATSRDKGGGRKLFF. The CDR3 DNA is TGTGCCACCAGCAGAGATAAGGGAGGCGGAAGAAAACTGTTTTTT.

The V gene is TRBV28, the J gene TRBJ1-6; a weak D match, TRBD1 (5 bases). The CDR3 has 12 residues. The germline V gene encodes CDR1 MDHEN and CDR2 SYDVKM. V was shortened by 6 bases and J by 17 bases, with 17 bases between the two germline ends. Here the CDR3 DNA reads TGTGCCAGCAGGGCGGGACTTCAGAGTTTCCACTTT. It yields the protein CASRAGLQSFHF.

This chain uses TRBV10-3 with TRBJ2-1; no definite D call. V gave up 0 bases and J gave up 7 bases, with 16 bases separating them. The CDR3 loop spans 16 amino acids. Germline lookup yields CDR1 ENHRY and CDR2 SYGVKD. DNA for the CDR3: TGTGCCATCAGTGAGTCCGGTAGCCTGCGTAGGAATGAGCAGTTCTTC. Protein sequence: CAISESGSLRRNEQFF.

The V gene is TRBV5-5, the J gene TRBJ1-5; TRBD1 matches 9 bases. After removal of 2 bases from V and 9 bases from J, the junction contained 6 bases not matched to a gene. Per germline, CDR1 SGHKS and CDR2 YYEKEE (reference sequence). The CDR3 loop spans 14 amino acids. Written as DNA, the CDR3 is TGTGCCAGCAGCTTACAGGGGGCCGGGGGGCCCCAGCATTTT. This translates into CASSLQGAGGPQHF.

CDR3 loop: CACAGQGGTEAFF. DNA of the CDR3: TGTGCCTGCGCCGGACAGGGCGGCACTGAAGCTTTCTTT. The chain employs TRBV30 and TRBJ1-1, with 8 bases aligning to TRBD1. The CDR3 covers 13 residues. Per germline, CDR1 GTSNPN and CDR2 SVGIG (reference sequence). V lost 6 bases and J lost 4; bases outside the gene matches: 7.

The CDR3 sequence: CASSHGGGQNAETQYF. The CDR3 DNA is TGTGCCAGTAGTCACGGAGGGGGACAGAATGCAGAGACCCAGTACTTC. The V and J genes are TRBV19 and TRBJ2-5, with D possibly TRBD1 on 7 matching bases. There are 16 residues in the CDR3. V lost 5 bases to trimming and J lost 4 bases, with 20 bases between them. The germline V gene has CDR1 LNHDA and CDR2 SQIVND (reference sequence). Combining the CDR3 with reference TRBV19 and TRBJ2-5 gives the whole variable domain DGGITQSPKYLFRKEGQNVTLSCEQNLNHDAMYWYRQDPGQGLRLIYYSQIVNDFQKGDIAEGYSVSREKKESFPLTVTSAQKNPTAFYLCASSHGGGQNAETQYFGPGTRLLVL.

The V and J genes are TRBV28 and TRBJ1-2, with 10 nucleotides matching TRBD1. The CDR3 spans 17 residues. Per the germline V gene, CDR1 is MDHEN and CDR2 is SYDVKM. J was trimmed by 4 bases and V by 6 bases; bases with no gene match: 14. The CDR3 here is CASRGTGTGVQSYGYTF. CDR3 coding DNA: TGTGCCAGCAGAGGGACCGGGACAGGGGTCCAATCCTATGGCTACACCTTC.

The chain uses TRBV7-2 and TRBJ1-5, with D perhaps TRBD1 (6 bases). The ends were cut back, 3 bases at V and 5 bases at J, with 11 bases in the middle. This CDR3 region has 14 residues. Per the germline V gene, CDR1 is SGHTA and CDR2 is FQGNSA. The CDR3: CASSFTGNYQPQHF. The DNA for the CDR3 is TGTGCCAGCAGCTTCACAGGGAACTATCAGCCCCAGCATTTT.

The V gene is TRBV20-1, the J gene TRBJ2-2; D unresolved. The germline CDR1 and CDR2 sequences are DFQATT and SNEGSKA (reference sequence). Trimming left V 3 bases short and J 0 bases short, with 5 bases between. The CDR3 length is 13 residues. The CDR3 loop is CSASLTNTGELFF. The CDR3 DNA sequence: TGCAGTGCTAGTTTAACGAACACCGGGGAGCTGTTTTTT.

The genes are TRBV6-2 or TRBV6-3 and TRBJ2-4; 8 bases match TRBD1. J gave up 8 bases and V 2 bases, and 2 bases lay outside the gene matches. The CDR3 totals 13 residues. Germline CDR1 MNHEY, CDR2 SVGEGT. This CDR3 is CASSYDRGYIQYF. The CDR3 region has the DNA TGTGCCAGCAGTTACGACAGGGGATACATTCAGTACTTC.

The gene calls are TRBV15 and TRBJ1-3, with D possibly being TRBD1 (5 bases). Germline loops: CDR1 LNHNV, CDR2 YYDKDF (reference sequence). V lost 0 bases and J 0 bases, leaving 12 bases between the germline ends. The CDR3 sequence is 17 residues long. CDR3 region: CATSRDRDILSGNTIYF. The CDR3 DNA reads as TGTGCCACCAGCAGAGACAGGGATATACTCTCTGGAAACACCATATATTTT.

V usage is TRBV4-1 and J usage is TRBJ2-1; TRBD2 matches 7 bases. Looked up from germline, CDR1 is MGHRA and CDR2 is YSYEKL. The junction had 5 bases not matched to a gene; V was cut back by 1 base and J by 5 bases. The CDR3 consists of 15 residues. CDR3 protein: CASSQVLAENNEQFF. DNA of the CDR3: TGCGCCAGCAGCCAAGTGCTAGCGGAGAACAATGAGCAGTTCTTC.

This CDR3 is CASRGWAGGGNEQFF. CDR3 sequence (DNA): TGTGCCAGCAGGGGATGGGCGGGAGGCGGAAATGAGCAGTTCTTC. The chain joins TRBV7-2 to TRBJ2-1, with 8 bases matching TRBD2. The CDR3 is 15 residues long. CDR1 is SGHTA, CDR2 FQGNSA, per germline. The J segment lost 7 bases and the V segment lost 6 bases, leaving 11 bases of the junction unmatched.

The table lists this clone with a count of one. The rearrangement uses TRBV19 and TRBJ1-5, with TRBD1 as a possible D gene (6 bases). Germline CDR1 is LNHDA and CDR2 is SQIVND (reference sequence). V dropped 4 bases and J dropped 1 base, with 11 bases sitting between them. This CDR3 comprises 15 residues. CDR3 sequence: CASSTGTRSNQPQHF. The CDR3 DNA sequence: TGTGCCAGTAGTACTGGGACAAGGAGCAATCAGCCCCAGCATTTT.

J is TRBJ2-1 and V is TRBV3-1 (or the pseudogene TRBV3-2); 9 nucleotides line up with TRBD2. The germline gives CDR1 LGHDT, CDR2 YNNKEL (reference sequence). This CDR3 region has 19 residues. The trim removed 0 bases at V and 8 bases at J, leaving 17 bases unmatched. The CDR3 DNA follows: TGTGCCAGCAGCCAAGAGTACCCTAGCGGGATACGCCCAACACATGAGCAGTTCTTC. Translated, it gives CASSQEYPSGIRPTHEQFF.

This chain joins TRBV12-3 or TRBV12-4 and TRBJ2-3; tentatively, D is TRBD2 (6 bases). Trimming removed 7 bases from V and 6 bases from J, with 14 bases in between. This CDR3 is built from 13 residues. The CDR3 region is CASTYGTSDTQYF. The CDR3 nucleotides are TGTGCCAGCACGTACGGGACTTCGGATACGCAGTATTTT.

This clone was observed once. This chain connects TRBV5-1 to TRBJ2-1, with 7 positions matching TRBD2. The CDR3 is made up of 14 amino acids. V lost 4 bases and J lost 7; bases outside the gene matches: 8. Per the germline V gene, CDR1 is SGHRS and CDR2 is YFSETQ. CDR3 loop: CASSAGVAGNEQFF. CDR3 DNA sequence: TGCGCCAGCAGCGCGGGAGTTGCGGGAAATGAGCAGTTCTTC.